The 18 T cell receptor beta chains in this list originate from one sample, sequenced in a study of shared clonotypes between healthy human individuals. Naive-designated CD8 cells lacked CD45RO, were positively enriched for CCR7, and omitted terminally differentiated effector memory CD45RA+ cells. Clones were read by immunoSEQ multiplex PCR, and TCRdb kept only the in-frame ones, dropping some. This repertoire shows roughly 2.1 million clones, approximately 94% found once; its top ten account for 1.7%. Sequences were obtained from naive CD8+ T cells from PBMCs. The receptors stem from a man younger than 35 in good health. Some clones in this sample may be carry-over from other donors' samples.

The chain is built from TRBV7-9 and TRBJ2-1, with 11 bases fitting TRBD2. This CDR3 contains 19 residues. Germline lookup yields CDR1 SEHNR and CDR2 FQNEAQ (reference sequence). Trimming took 4 bases from V and 0 from J; bases not matched to a gene: 11. The CDR3 nucleotides read TGTGCCAGCAGCTCAACTAGCGGGAGTCTGCAATCCTCCTACAATGAGCAGTTCTTC. It encodes CASSSTSGSLQSSYNEQFF.

Worth noting for this clone: Other DNA sequences of this sample code for an identical CDR3. J is TRBJ2-7 and V is TRBV4-2; 11 nucleotides align to TRBD2. V shed 0 bases and J 7 bases; nucleotides not matched to a gene: 5. This CDR3 contains 15 residues. Per the germline V gene, CDR1 is LGHNA and CDR2 is YNFKEQ. CDR3 region: CASSQELAGVYEQYF. The CDR3 region has the DNA TGTGCCAGCAGCCAAGAACTAGCGGGAGTATATGAGCAGTACTTC.

In its sample, this clone was seen once. The chain uses TRBV11-2 and TRBJ2-1; D uncertain. The germline gives CDR1 SGHAT, CDR2 FQNNGV. The CDR3 covers 15 residues. The V end lost 3 bases, the J end lost 8 bases, and 17 bases lay between the germline ends. CDR3 sequence (DNA): TGTGCCAGCAGCTTGGAACGACTCCGGAGCGATGAGCAGTTCTTC. This sequence encodes CASSLERLRSDEQFF.

This clone was seen once. The V and J genes are TRBV7-9 and TRBJ2-3; D might be TRBD2 (5 bases). The CDR3 consists of 17 residues. V lost 4 bases and J 4 bases, leaving 21 bases between the germline ends. CDR1 and CDR2 from the germline V gene are SEHNR and FQNEAQ (reference sequence). CDR3 protein: CASSWEPGQKSPDTQYF. The CDR3 DNA follows: TGTGCCAGCAGCTGGGAGCCGGGTCAAAAAAGTCCAGATACGCAGTATTTT.

The chain joins TRBV28 to TRBJ1-3; no firm D call. The V gene's germline CDR1 is MDHEN and CDR2 SYDVKM. The CDR3 consists of 12 residues. V lost 8 bases and J 2 bases, leaving 7 bases between the germline ends. CDR3 amino acids: CASGQAGNTIYF. The CDR3 DNA reads TGTGCCAGCGGGCAGGCTGGAAACACCATATATTTT.

V gene TRBV21-1 combines with J gene TRBJ2-3. TRBV21-1 is a recognized pseudogene. CDR3 size: 16 residues. CDR3 sequence: CASSIWDGSGTDTQYF. The CDR3, as DNA: TGTGCCAGCAGCATCTGGGACGGCTCTGGCACAGATACGCAGTATTTT.

Turning to this clone: Other nucleotide sequences in the sample specify the same CDR3. V usage is TRBV10-3 and J usage is TRBJ1-5; possibly TRBD1 for D (6 bases). Germline CDR1 reads ENHRY; CDR2 reads SYGVKD. Deletions cut 0 bases from V and 4 bases from J, with 10 bases between. The CDR3 is 15 amino acids. CDR3 bases: TGTGCCATCAGTGAGTCGGGGGGCGGGAATCAGCCCCAGCATTTT. It encodes CAISESGGGNQPQHF.

The chain combines TRBV4-1 with TRBJ1-4, with 9 bases identical to TRBD1. J lost 6 bases, V lost 2 bases, and 10 bases had no gene match. Germline V lookup: CDR1 MGHRA, CDR2 YSYEKL. The CDR3 contains 17 residues. CDR3 coding DNA: TGCGCCAGCAGCCAAAAACAGGGGGCCTTCGGGGATGAAAAACTGTTTTTT. Protein: CASSQKQGAFGDEKLFF.

This chain joins TRBV4-1 and TRBJ2-1, with 8 bases aligning to TRBD2. Germline V gives CDR1 MGHRA, CDR2 YSYEKL. The CDR3 sequence is 15 residues long. V was clipped by 4 bases and J by 5 bases; unmatched bases: 7. This CDR3 reads CASSPLAGPHNEQFF. CDR3 nucleotide sequence: TGCGCCAGCAGCCCGCTAGCGGGCCCTCACAATGAGCAGTTCTTC.

The chain has TRBV19 and TRBJ2-7; the D is unclear. V shed 1 base and J shed 6 bases, with 16 bases lying between them. The CDR3 loop spans 15 amino acids. Germline values: CDR1 LNHDA, CDR2 SQIVND (reference sequence). The CDR3 DNA sequence: TGTGCCAGTAGTATAGCGGCCCTTCCTTGGGGCGAGCAGTACTTC. It specifies CASSIAALPWGEQYF.

This clone was seen only once. This chain connects TRBV10-3 to TRBJ2-1; 10 nucleotides align to TRBD2. The germline V gene encodes CDR1 ENHRY and CDR2 SYGVKD. The CDR3 loop spans 19 amino acids. Losses at the gene ends were 0 bases for V and 1 base for J; bases not matched to a gene: 9. Here the CDR3 DNA reads TGTGCCATCAGTGAGTCGAGTAGAAGCGGGAGGGCGTCCTACAATGAGCAGTTCTTC. This encodes CAISESSRSGRASYNEQFF.

This clone has just a few counts. The genes are TRBV4-1 and TRBJ1-2; 7 nucleotides line up with TRBD1. The CDR3 has 17 amino acids. CDR1 and CDR2 (germline): MGHRA, YSYEKL. The V gene end was trimmed by 0 bases and the J gene end by 4 bases; junction bases not matched to a gene: 11. As DNA, the CDR3 is TGCGCCAGCAGCCAAGATCCATCCGGGACAGCTTCCTATGGCTACACCTTC. It specifies CASSQDPSGTASYGYTF.

The rearrangement uses TRBV7-2 and TRBJ2-7, with D perhaps matching TRBD1 (5 bases). With 7 bases removed from V and 0 bases from J, the gap between germline ends came to 10 bases. The length of the CDR3 is 13 residues. The germline V gene encodes CDR1 SGHTA and CDR2 FQGNSA. CDR3 amino acids: CASNWGGSYEQYF. Written as DNA, the CDR3 is TGTGCCAGCAACTGGGGCGGCTCCTACGAGCAGTACTTC.

The CDR3 spells CASSLYEDRTEAFF. The DNA of the CDR3 is TGTGCCAGCAGTTTGTATGAGGATCGCACTGAAGCTTTCTTT. This chain joins TRBV28 and TRBJ1-1; D ambiguous. V shed 3 bases and J shed 4 bases, with 12 bases lying between them. The V gene's germline CDR1 is MDHEN and CDR2 SYDVKM. This CDR3 has 14 amino acids.

The chain couples TRBV9 to TRBJ1-3, with a possible D match to TRBD1 (6 bases). Germline V gene lookup returns CDR1 SGDLS and CDR2 YYNGEE. This CDR3 contains 17 residues. V lost 0 bases and J lost 4, with 17 bases in between. CDR3 sequence: CASSVGSGQGGGNTIYF. Written as DNA, the CDR3 is TGTGCCAGCAGCGTAGGGTCGGGACAAGGTGGGGGAAACACCATATATTTT.

V gene TRBV4-1 combines with J gene TRBJ1-2, with D possibly matching TRBD1 (6 bases). V was shortened by 1 base and J by 8 bases, with 14 bases between the two germline ends. This CDR3 region has 14 residues. Germline-derived CDR1 and CDR2 are MGHRA and YSYEKL. The chain's CDR3 is CASSQGGGARGYTF. CDR3 in DNA: TGCGCCAGCAGCCAAGGTGGGGGCGCAAGGGGCTACACCTTC.

Regarding this clone: Within the sample, other DNA sequences also encode this same CDR3. The V call is TRBV7-6, the J call TRBJ2-7; D assignment may be TRBD1 or TRBD2 (5 bases each). Germline V gene lookup returns CDR1 SGHVS and CDR2 FNYEAQ. Trimming removed 1 base from V and 3 bases from J, with 10 bases in between. The CDR3 length is 14 residues. The CDR3 loop reads CASSLVGGDYEQYF. Written as DNA, the CDR3 is TGTGCCAGCAGCTTAGTTGGGGGAGACTACGAGCAGTACTTC.

The V call is TRBV28, the J call TRBJ2-2, with D perhaps assigned TRBD1 or TRBD2 (5 bases each). Trimming removed 8 bases from V and 5 bases from J, with 12 bases in between. Germline CDR1 is MDHEN and CDR2 is SYDVKM. The CDR3 length is 13 residues. The CDR3 here is CASCRGGTGELFF. The CDR3 DNA is TGTGCCAGCTGTAGGGGCGGGACCGGGGAGCTGTTTTTT.